This T cell receptor (beta chain) appears in the sequencing data of a study of blood T cells in healthy people across ages. Regarding the study as a whole: The study lacked donor CMV status, which possibly confounded expanded clonotype changes. TCR beta diversity, measured per million T cells, fell in a roughly linear way with age.

This clonotype was observed a few times. Its antigen remains unknown. Per the germline V gene, CDR1 is SGDLS and CDR2 is YYNGEE. Trimming cost V 2 bases and J 3 bases; bases outside gene matches: 8. The CDR3 consists of 16 residues. Primers used in a second PCR of about 6 to 11 cycles were a sample-barcoded 5' primer and a J-beta primer mix. TCRdb independently ran MiXCR on the 5' RACE reads; one entry per CDR3 protein. The sample yields approximately 1,700,000 distinct CDR3 sequences, more than 35% seen once. This receptor was taken from a human donor in good health. This chain links TRBV9 with TRBJ2-1; the match to TRBD2 covers 7 bases. The sample taken for sequencing was blood. CDR3 nucleotides: TGTGCCAGCAGCGTGGACTCTAGCGGTTACTACAATGAGCAGTTCTTC. Its protein product is CASSVDSSGYYNEQFF.